Given below is one TCR beta chain in context. CDR3 length: 13 residues. Between the trimmed V and J ends, which lost 5 bases and 7 bases, there was a span of 11 bases. Germline V gene data show CDR1 as SNHLY and CDR2 as FYNNEI. These data originate in a study of beta chain features in type 1 diabetes. Study as a whole: Examined across all samples were some 110,000,000 sorted cells.

Investigators reverse transcribed all isolated RNA, so they sequenced expressed TCRB transcripts. Produced via immunoSEQ multiplex PCR; TCRdb's table is partial and in-frame only. This sample has roughly 170,000 clones, with more than 10% found just once. Cells sorted by CD45RO/CCR7/CD25/CD127/CD95/CD27 comprised CD4+ naive, central memory, regulatory and stem cell-like memory cells. This sequence joins TRBV2 and TRBJ1-4; D is undetermined. This receptor was obtained from a woman aged 18-29 years in good health. Sequencing was carried out using central memory CD4+ T cells from blood. CDR3 amino acids: CASSTLKSEKLFF. The CDR3 DNA follows: TGTGCCAGCAGTACCCTAAAGAGTGAAAAACTGTTTTTT.